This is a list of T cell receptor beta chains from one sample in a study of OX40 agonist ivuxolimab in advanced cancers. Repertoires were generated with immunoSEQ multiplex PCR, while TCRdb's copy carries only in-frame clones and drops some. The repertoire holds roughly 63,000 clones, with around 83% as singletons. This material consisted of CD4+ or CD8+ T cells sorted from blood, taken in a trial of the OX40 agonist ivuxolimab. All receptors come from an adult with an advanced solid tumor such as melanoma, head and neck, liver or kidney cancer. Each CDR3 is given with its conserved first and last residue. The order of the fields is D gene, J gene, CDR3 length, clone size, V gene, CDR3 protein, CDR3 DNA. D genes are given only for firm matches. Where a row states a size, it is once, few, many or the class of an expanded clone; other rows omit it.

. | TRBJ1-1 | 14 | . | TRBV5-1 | CASSLVTVGTEAFF | TGCGCCAGCAGCTTGGTCACAGTGGGCACTGAAGCTTTCTTT
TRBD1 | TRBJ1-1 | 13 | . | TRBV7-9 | CASSLTGVAEAFF | TGTGCCAGCAGCTTAACAGGGGTGGCTGAAGCTTTCTTT
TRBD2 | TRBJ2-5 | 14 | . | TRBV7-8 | CASSLRTSQETQYF | TGTGCCAGCAGCCTGAGGACTAGCCAAGAGACCCAGTACTTC
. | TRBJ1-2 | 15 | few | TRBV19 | CASSSSLVVGRGYTF | TGTGCCAGTAGTAGCTCCCTGGTGGTCGGACGGGGCTACACCTTC
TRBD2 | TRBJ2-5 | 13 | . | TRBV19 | CASRTSGQETQYF | TGTGCCAGCAGGACTAGCGGGCAAGAGACCCAGTACTTC
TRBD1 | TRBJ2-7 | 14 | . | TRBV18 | CASSPRTGGGEQYF | TGTGCCAGCTCACCACGGACAGGGGGTGGCGAGCAGTACTTC
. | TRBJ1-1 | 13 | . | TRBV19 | CASSIDQGQGAFF | TGTGCCAGTAGTATCGACCAGGGGCAAGGAGCTTTCTTT
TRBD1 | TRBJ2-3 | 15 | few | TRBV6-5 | CASSSRTGVTDTQYF | TGTGCCAGCAGTTCTCGGACAGGGGTCACAGATACGCAGTATTTT
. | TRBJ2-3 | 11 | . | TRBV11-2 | CASSPAGLQYF | TGTGCCAGCAGCCCTGCGGGTTTGCAGTATTTT
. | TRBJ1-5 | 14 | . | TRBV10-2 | CASSEWGPNQPQHF | TGCGCCAGCAGTGAGTGGGGTCCAAATCAGCCCCAGCATTTT
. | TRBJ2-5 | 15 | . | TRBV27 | CASSPRLLGGETQYF | TGTGCCAGCAGCCCTAGGCTACTGGGTGGCGAGACCCAGTACTTC
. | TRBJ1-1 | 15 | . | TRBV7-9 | CASSLVGVPPLWAFF | TGTGCCAGCAGCTTAGTCGGGGTCCCCCCGCTCTGGGCTTTCTTT
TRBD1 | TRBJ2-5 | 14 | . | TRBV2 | CASGMDRSQETQYF | TGTGCCAGTGGGATGGACAGGAGCCAAGAGACCCAGTACTTC